One sample yielded the 12 T cell receptor beta chains listed below, sequenced in a study of blood T cell repertoires in COVID-19. Method: immunoSEQ multiplex PCR; TCRdb's copy keeps in-frame clones and lacks some. The sample carries more than 60,000 clones, approximately 90% recorded once. Sequencing was carried out using peripheral blood. These receptor sequences come from a human donor in a cohort sampled during active COVID-19.

The chain carries TRBV7-6 and TRBJ2-1; TRBD2 matches at 9 bases. The trim removed 2 bases at V and 6 bases at J, leaving 5 bases unmatched. The germline CDR1 and CDR2 sequences are SGHVS and FNYEAQ. The CDR3 spans 15 residues. CDR3 DNA: TGTGCCAGCAGCTTAAGAGCGGGGGGCCTCAATGAGCAGTTCTTC. This sequence encodes CASSLRAGGLNEQFF.

This chain connects TRBV7-8 to TRBJ2-7, with 8 bases matching TRBD2. This CDR3 contains 15 residues. Germline loops: CDR1 SGHVS, CDR2 FQNEAQ. Germline trimming cut 5 bases from V and 2 bases from J; bases unmatched to any gene: 8. The CDR3: CASSPRLANPYEQYF. CDR3 DNA: TGTGCCAGCAGCCCCAGACTAGCGAATCCCTACGAGCAGTACTTC.

As DNA, the CDR3 is TGCGCCAGCAGCTTGGCCGGGGTCAGGAGAAGCCAGAGCACAGATACGCAGTATTTT. Its protein is CASSLAGVRRSQSTDTQYF. The chain links TRBV5-1 to TRBJ2-3, with D maybe TRBD2 (5 bases). Trimming took 0 bases from V and 0 from J, leaving 20 bases between them. The germline V gene has CDR1 SGHRS and CDR2 YFSETQ. This CDR3 region has 19 residues. The complete variable domain, with remaining parts taken from reference TRBV5-1 and TRBJ2-3, reads KAGVTQTPRYLIKTRGQQVTLSCSPISGHRSVSWYQQTPGQGLQFLFEYFSETQRNKGNFPGRFSGRQFSNSRSEMNVSTLELGDSALYLCASSLAGVRRSQSTDTQYFGPGTRLTVL.

This chain uses TRBV29-1 with TRBJ2-7; 9 nucleotides line up with TRBD2. CDR3 length equals 14 residues. With 6 bases clipped from V and 7 bases from J, the junction kept 13 bases outside the gene matches. Germline V gene data show CDR1 as SQVTM and CDR2 as ANQGSEA. CDR3 sequence reads: CSVRTSAMGVEQYF. In DNA form, the CDR3 reads TGCAGCGTAAGGACTAGCGCCATGGGGGTTGAGCAGTACTTC.

The rearrangement joins TRBV10-1 to TRBJ2-1; D perhaps matches TRBD2 (6 bases). CDR3 length: 12 residues. V was cut by 8 bases and J by 7 bases, with 12 bases left in between. In germline, CDR1 is WNHNN, CDR2 SYGVQD (reference sequence). Written as DNA, the CDR3 is TGCGCCAGCGGAGAGACTAGTAATGAGCAGTTCTTC. It is translated as CASGETSNEQFF.

In this sample, this clone turned up once. The rearrangement links TRBV27 to TRBJ1-2; a possible D gene is TRBD1 (5 bases). The V gene lost 5 bases and the J gene lost 0 bases, with 13 bases spanning the gap. The CDR3 is 15 amino acids. The germline V gene has CDR1 MNHEY and CDR2 SMNVEV (reference sequence). The DNA of the CDR3 is TGTGCCAGCAGTCGTGCGGGGGTAGCTAACTATGGCTACACCTTC. As protein: CASSRAGVANYGYTF.

For the CDR3, the DNA is TGTGCCAGCAGCTCATCCCTCCTCGGTGCAGGAAACACCATATATTTT. Amino acids: CASSSSLLGAGNTIYF. The V call is TRBV11-2, the J call TRBJ1-3; D gene unclear. Deletions cut 4 bases from V and 4 bases from J, with 17 bases between. CDR3 length: 16 amino acids. Germline V gives CDR1 SGHAT, CDR2 FQNNGV.

This sequence joins TRBV6-5 and TRBJ1-1, with D perhaps TRBD1 (6 bases). This CDR3 contains 15 residues. Deletions cut 10 bases from V and 4 bases from J, with 22 bases between. Germline CDR1 reads MNHEY; CDR2 reads SVGAGI. This CDR3 reads CATRAYRVLSTEAFF. The CDR3 DNA reads as TGTGCCACTCGGGCTTACAGGGTTTTAAGCACTGAAGCTTTCTTT.

Comment on this clone: The germline gene is not matched at one end of the junction; a read error may be the cause. The CDR3 protein is CASSYGPGVDF. The CDR3 bases are TGTGCCAGCAGTTACGGTCCAGGGGTCGACTTC. The genes are TRBV6-2 or TRBV6-3 and TRBJ2-5; TRBD1 is a possible D gene (6 bases). Germline CDR1 reads MNHEY; CDR2 reads SVGEGT. CDR3 length: 11 amino acids.

V gene TRBV12-3 or TRBV12-4 combines with J gene TRBJ1-5; D may be TRBD1 (5 bases). Trimming took 6 bases from V and 7 from J, leaving 13 bases between them. The CDR3 covers 13 residues. Here the CDR3 DNA reads TGTGCCAGCAGCCCCCGGGCAGGGCAGCCCCAGCATTTT. Its translation is CASSPRAGQPQHF.

The chain uses TRBV6-4 and TRBJ1-2; a possible D gene is TRBD1 (5 bases). V was cut by 10 bases and J by 7 bases, with 19 bases left in between. Germline assignment: CDR1 MRHNA and CDR2 SNTAGT. The CDR3 runs to 13 residues. Here the CDR3 reads CAMLLGLRGGYTF. The CDR3 DNA reads TGTGCCATGCTACTGGGACTGCGGGGTGGCTACACCTTC.

The chain carries TRBV19 and TRBJ2-5, with a tentative D call TRBD1 (6 bases). Germline loops: CDR1 LNHDA, CDR2 SQIVND (reference sequence). The CDR3 is 11 residues long. V was trimmed by 6 bases and J by 9 bases, leaving 11 bases between them. The CDR3 DNA follows: TGTGCCAGTAGAACAGGGATGGCCCAGTACTTC. The encoded protein is CASRTGMAQYF.